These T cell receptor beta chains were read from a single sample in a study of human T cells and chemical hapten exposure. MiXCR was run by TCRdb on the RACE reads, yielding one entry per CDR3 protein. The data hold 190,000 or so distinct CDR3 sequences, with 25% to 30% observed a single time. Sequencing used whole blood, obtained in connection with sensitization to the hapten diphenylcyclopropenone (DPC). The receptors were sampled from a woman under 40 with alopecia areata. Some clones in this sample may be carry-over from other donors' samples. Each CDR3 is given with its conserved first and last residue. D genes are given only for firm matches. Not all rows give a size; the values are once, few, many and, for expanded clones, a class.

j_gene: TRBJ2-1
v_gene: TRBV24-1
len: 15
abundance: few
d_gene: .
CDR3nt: TGTGCCACCAGTGAAACAGGGTTGGCCTACAATGAGCAGTTCTTC
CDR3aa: CATSETGLAYNEQFF

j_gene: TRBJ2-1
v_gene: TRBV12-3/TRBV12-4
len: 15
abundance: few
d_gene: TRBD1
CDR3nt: TGTGCCAGCAGTCCCGGGACAGGGAACTACAATGAGCAGTTCTTC
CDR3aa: CASSPGTGNYNEQFF

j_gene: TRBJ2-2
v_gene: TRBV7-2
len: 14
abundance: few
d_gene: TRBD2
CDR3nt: TGTGCCAGCAGTAGGCGGGGGGGCGGCGGGGAGCTGTTTTTT
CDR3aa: CASSRRGGGGELFF

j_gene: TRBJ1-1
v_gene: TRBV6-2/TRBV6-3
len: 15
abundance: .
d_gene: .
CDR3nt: TGTGCCAGCAGTTACTCTGGGCAGATAGGCGCTGAAGCTTTCTTT
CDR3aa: CASSYSGQIGAEAFF

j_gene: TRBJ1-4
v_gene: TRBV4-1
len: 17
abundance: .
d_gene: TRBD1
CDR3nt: TGCGCCAGCAGCCAAGAGGCAGGGGGAGATTGGAGTGAAAAACTGTTTTTT
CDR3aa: CASSQEAGGDWSEKLFF

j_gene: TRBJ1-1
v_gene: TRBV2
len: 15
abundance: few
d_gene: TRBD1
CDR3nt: TGTGCCAGCAGTGAAGCCAGACAGGGTAGCACTGAAGCTTTCTTT
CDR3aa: CASSEARQGSTEAFF

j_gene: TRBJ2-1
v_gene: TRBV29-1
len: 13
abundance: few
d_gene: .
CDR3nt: TGCAGCGTTGAAGCCTCAGGGTCGGTAAGGCAGTTCTTC
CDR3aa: CSVEASGSVRQFF

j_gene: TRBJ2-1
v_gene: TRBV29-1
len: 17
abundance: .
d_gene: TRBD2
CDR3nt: TGCAGCGTTGTAATGCGGGAGGGCCGGAGACTCCACAATGAGCAGTTCTTC
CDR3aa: CSVVMREGRRLHNEQFF

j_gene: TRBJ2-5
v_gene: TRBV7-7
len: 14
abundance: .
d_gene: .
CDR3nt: TGTGCCAGCAGCTTGCTTGGAGGCCAAGAGACCCAGTACTTC
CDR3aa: CASSLLGGQETQYF

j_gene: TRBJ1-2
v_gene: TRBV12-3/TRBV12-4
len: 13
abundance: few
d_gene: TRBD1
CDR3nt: TGTGCCAGCAGTTTACGACAGGGTGATGGCTACACCTTC
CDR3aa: CASSLRQGDGYTF

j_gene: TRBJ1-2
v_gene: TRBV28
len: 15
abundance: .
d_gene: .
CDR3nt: TGTGCCAGCAGCTTTACCGGGCGCATTTTTCGCGGCTACACCTTC
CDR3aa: CASSFTGRIFRGYTF

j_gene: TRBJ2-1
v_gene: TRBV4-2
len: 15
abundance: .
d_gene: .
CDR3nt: TGTGCCAGCAGCCAAGGGGGAGAACATAACAATGAGCAGTTCTTC
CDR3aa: CASSQGGEHNNEQFF

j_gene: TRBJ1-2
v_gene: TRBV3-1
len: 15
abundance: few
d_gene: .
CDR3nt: TGTGCCAGCAGCCAACTCCCTTCCACAGGGTCCGGCTACACCTTC
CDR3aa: CASSQLPSTGSGYTF

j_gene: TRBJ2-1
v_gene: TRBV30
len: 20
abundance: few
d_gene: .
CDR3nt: TGTGCCTGGAGTGTTCCGTTTTTCGCCCGGTCGACTGCCACGGACAATGAGCAGTTCTTC
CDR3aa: CAWSVPFFARSTATDNEQFF